These 24 T cell receptor beta chains were all obtained from the same sample, sequenced in a study of T cell repertoires in MIS-A myocarditis. The repertoire was sequenced with immunoSEQ multiplex PCR; TCRdb's copy has only in-frame clones and lacks some. In the table there are a few thousand clones, roughly 74% of which are singletons. The sample consisted of interventricular septum heart tissue obtained at autopsy. The receptors come from a man between 18 and 29 years old with fulminant myocarditis from multisystem inflammatory syndrome in adults (MIS-A) after COVID-19.

The rearrangement links TRBV28 to TRBJ1-4, with D hard to call. CDR1 is MDHEN and CDR2 is SYDVKM in the germline V gene. V gave up 5 bases and J gave up 7 bases, with 14 bases separating them. The CDR3 has 14 amino acids. CDR3 region: CASSPPPRVEKLFF. DNA of the CDR3: TGTGCCAGCAGTCCCCCCCCGAGGGTTGAAAAACTGTTTTTT.

This clone is a singleton in its sample. The DNA of the CDR3 is TGTGCCAGCAGCTTGGGACAGGCGCGGATGAACACTGAAGCTTTCTTT. Its protein is CASSLGQARMNTEAFF. The rearrangement uses TRBV5-4 and TRBJ1-1; weak D call: TRBD1 (6 bases). Germline V lookup: CDR1 SGHNT, CDR2 YYREEE (reference sequence). This CDR3 has 16 residues. Trimming took off 0 bases at V and 0 bases at J, with 12 bases between the two ends. Variable domain in full (rest from reference TRBV5-4 and TRBJ1-1): ETGVTQSPTHLIKTRGQQVTLRCSSQSGHNTVSWYQQALGQGPQFIFQYYREEENGRGNFPPRFSGLQFPNYSSELNVNALELDDSALYLCASSLGQARMNTEAFFGQGTRLTVV.

The rearrangement links TRBV27 to TRBJ2-3, with a possible D match to TRBD2 (6 bases). V was trimmed by 3 bases and J by 2 bases, leaving 15 bases between them. The germline V gene has CDR1 MNHEY and CDR2 SMNVEV (reference sequence). This CDR3 region has 16 residues. This CDR3 is CASSLDYPTYTDTQYF. CDR3 DNA sequence: TGTGCCAGCAGTTTGGACTATCCCACATACACAGATACGCAGTATTTT.

V is TRBV28 and J is TRBJ1-6; 7 positions agree with TRBD1. Germline CDR1 and CDR2: MDHEN and SYDVKM. Germline trimming cut 3 bases from V and 7 bases from J; bases unmatched to any gene: 12. This CDR3 spans 17 amino acids. The CDR3 DNA reads as TGTGCCAGCAGTTTCCCCGGACAGGACCCTCGGAATTCACCCCTCCACTTT. The encoded protein is CASSFPGQDPRNSPLHF.

The chain is built from TRBV20-1 and TRBJ1-2; unclear D gene. There are 11 residues in the CDR3. The ends were cut back, 5 bases at V and 5 bases at J, with 9 bases in the middle. Germline V gene lookup returns CDR1 DFQATT and CDR2 SNEGSKA (reference sequence). The CDR3 DNA sequence: TGCAGTGCTCCCCAGTCATATGGCTACACCTTC. Its translation is CSAPQSYGYTF.

This clone was found a few times. This chain connects TRBV7-2 to TRBJ2-7; TRBD2 matches 7 bases. This CDR3 is built from 15 residues. V gave up 4 bases and J gave up 4 bases; unmatched junction bases: 10. CDR1 is SGHTA, CDR2 FQGNSA, per germline. The CDR3 loop reads CASSYSSGDRYEQYF. The DNA for the CDR3 is TGTGCCAGCAGCTACTCCAGCGGGGACCGATACGAGCAGTACTTC.

The chain carries TRBV6-5 and TRBJ2-5, with D perhaps matching TRBD2 (6 bases). Trimming took 4 bases from V and 4 from J, leaving 10 bases between them. Germline V gene data show CDR1 as MNHEY and CDR2 as SVGAGI. This CDR3 spans 13 amino acids. CDR3 loop: CASSFGRSETQYF. The CDR3 DNA reads as TGTGCCAGCAGTTTTGGGAGGTCAGAGACCCAGTACTTC.

This sequence joins TRBV10-2 and TRBJ2-7; tentative D call: TRBD2 (5 bases). V was shortened by 0 bases and J by 4 bases, with 13 bases between the two germline ends. CDR1 is WSHSY and CDR2 is SAAADI in the germline V gene. The CDR3 runs to 15 residues. The CDR3 sequence: CASSESGVGVYEQYF. The CDR3 DNA reads TGCGCCAGCAGTGAGTCCGGGGTTGGGGTGTACGAGCAGTACTTC.

The rearrangement links TRBV5-1 to TRBJ2-5; no firm D call. CDR1 is SGHRS and CDR2 is YFSETQ in the germline V gene. The V end was cut by 0 bases, the J end by 5 bases, with 8 bases between. The CDR3 extends over 13 amino acids. The CDR3 DNA follows: TGCGCCAGCAGCTTGGACGCCGGGGAGACCCAGTACTTC. Translation: CASSLDAGETQYF.

This chain joins TRBV7-2 and TRBJ1-1; D not certain. The CDR3 is 14 amino acids. Germline V CDR1 and CDR2: SGHTA, FQGNSA. Trimming pared 7 bases from V and 1 base from J, leaving 13 bases between. In nucleotides, the CDR3 is TGTGCCAGCATCCCCGCGGGCGGGAACACTGAAGCTTTCTTT. Its protein is CASIPAGGNTEAFF.

V is TRBV11-1 and J is TRBJ2-1; D is possibly TRBD2 (5 bases). The CDR3 is made up of 15 amino acids. The germline V and J ends were trimmed by 1 base and 6 bases, with 13 bases remaining between them. Looked up from germline, CDR1 is SGHAT and CDR2 is FQDESV (reference sequence). In DNA, the CDR3 is TGTGCCAGCAGCTTAGGGACTGACATAGGCAATGAGCAGTTCTTC. Its translation is CASSLGTDIGNEQFF. Based on the CDR3 plus reference TRBV11-1 and TRBJ2-1, the full variable domain is EAEVAQSPRYKITEKSQAVAFWCDPISGHATLYWYRQILGQGPELLVQFQDESVVDDSQLPKDRFSAERLKGVDSTLKIQPAELGDSAMYLCASSLGTDIGNEQFFGPGTRLTVL.

The chain uses TRBV10-3 and TRBJ1-1; D gene uncertain. The CDR3 runs to 12 residues. With 0 bases removed from V and 8 bases from J, the gap between germline ends came to 7 bases. Germline CDR1 and CDR2: ENHRY and SYGVKD. The CDR3 nucleotides are TGTGCCATCAGTGAGTCGGCCAGAGAAGCTTTCTTT. Its protein is CAISESAREAFF.

The V gene is TRBV6-5, the J gene TRBJ2-1; 7 positions agree with TRBD2. The CDR3 consists of 13 residues. V shed 10 bases and J 8 bases; nucleotides not matched to a gene: 11. Germline V gene sequence: CDR1 MNHEY, CDR2 SVGAGI. The CDR3 protein is CATEPRLAYEQFF. The CDR3 coding sequence is TGTGCCACCGAACCTCGACTAGCCTATGAGCAGTTCTTC.

In this sample, this clone turned up once. The chain recombines TRBV9 with TRBJ1-4; TRBD1 might be the D (5 bases). Trimming shortened V by 2 bases and J by 5 bases, and 16 bases separated the two germline ends. The CDR3 consists of 16 residues. Germline CDR1 and CDR2: SGDLS and YYNGEE. CDR3 loop: CASSVMAGTGNEKLFF. CDR3 DNA sequence: TGTGCCAGCAGCGTCATGGCCGGGACGGGAAATGAAAAACTGTTTTTT.

The J gene is TRBJ1-1, the V gene TRBV11-2; D gene ambiguous. The V end lost 7 bases, the J end lost 0 bases, and 6 bases lay between the germline ends. The germline CDR1 and CDR2 sequences are SGHAT and FQNNGV. The CDR3 is 12 amino acids. Here the CDR3 DNA reads TGTGCCAGCACCCGGGTGAACACTGAAGCTTTCTTT. It specifies CASTRVNTEAFF. The whole variable domain, remainder taken from reference TRBV11-2 and TRBJ1-1, is EAGVAQSPRYKIIEKRQSVAFWCNPISGHATLYWYQQILGQGPKLLIQFQNNGVVDDSQLPKDRFSAERLKGVDSTLKIQPAKLEDSAVYLCASTRVNTEAFFGQGTRLTVV.

The genes are TRBV20-1 and TRBJ2-1; D may be TRBD1 or TRBD2 (5 bases each). The germline CDR1 and CDR2 sequences are DFQATT and SNEGSKA (reference sequence). The CDR3 spans 11 residues. Trimming left V 6 bases short and J 5 bases short, with 8 bases between. CDR3 region: CSAGENNEQFF. For the CDR3, the DNA is TGCAGTGCAGGGGAGAACAATGAGCAGTTCTTC.

This clone was seen only once. This chain connects TRBV15 to TRBJ1-2; D remains unclear. The length of the CDR3 is 14 residues. Looked up from germline, CDR1 is LNHNV and CDR2 is YYDKDF (reference sequence). V gave up 0 bases and J gave up 6 bases, with 11 bases separating them. CDR3 loop: CATSRDKGPNGYTF. The CDR3 DNA follows: TGTGCCACCAGCAGAGATAAGGGCCCAAATGGCTACACCTTC. Variable domain in full (rest from reference TRBV15 and TRBJ1-2): DAMVIQNPRYQVTQFGKPVTLSCSQTLNHNVMYWYQQKSSQAPKLLFHYYDKDFNNEADTPDNFQSRRPNTSFCFLDIRSPGLGDTAMYLCATSRDKGPNGYTFGSGTRLTVV.

V and J are TRBV2 and TRBJ1-1; tentatively, D is TRBD1 (5 bases). V gave up 7 bases and J gave up 4 bases, with 13 bases separating them. Germline lookup yields CDR1 SNHLY and CDR2 FYNNEI. This CDR3 has 13 amino acids. Here the CDR3 DNA reads TGTGCCAGCAACCGTCAGGGAATCACTGAAGCTTTCTTT. Amino acids: CASNRQGITEAFF.

This chain links TRBV5-4 with TRBJ2-1; D not certain. V was shortened by 0 bases and J by 6 bases, with 13 bases between the two germline ends. The CDR3 sequence is 15 residues long. CDR1 SGHNT and CDR2 YYREEE come from the germline V gene (reference sequence). This chain's CDR3 is CASSLESGYSNEQFF. Written as DNA, the CDR3 is TGTGCCAGCAGCTTGGAGTCAGGTTATTCCAATGAGCAGTTCTTC.

As DNA, the CDR3 is TGTGCCAGCAGCCTGACGGGGTCCTATGGTGAAGCTTTCTTT. This codes for CASSLTGSYGEAFF. J is TRBJ1-1 and V is TRBV5-8; D is uncertain. CDR3 length equals 14 residues. Trimming pared 4 bases from V and 7 bases from J, leaving 17 bases between. The germline V gene has CDR1 SGHTS and CDR2 YDEGEE.

The J gene is TRBJ2-7, the V gene TRBV24-1, with D possibly matching TRBD1 (6 bases). The V gene lost 0 bases and the J gene lost 3 bases, with 14 bases spanning the gap. This CDR3 comprises 16 residues. The germline gives CDR1 KGHDR, CDR2 SFDVKD. The CDR3 loop reads CATSDLNRDGVYEQYF. The CDR3 DNA is TGTGCCACCAGTGATTTGAACAGGGACGGAGTCTACGAGCAGTACTTC.

The gene calls are TRBV2 and TRBJ1-2; D is possibly TRBD1 (6 bases). The germline V and J ends were trimmed by 3 bases and 7 bases, with 12 bases remaining between them. This CDR3 spans 13 amino acids. Germline V gene sequence: CDR1 SNHLY, CDR2 FYNNEI. CDR3 sequence (DNA): TGTGCCAGCAGTGATTTACAGGGAGGTGGCTACACCTTC. It translates to CASSDLQGGGYTF.

The rearrangement links TRBV9 to TRBJ2-5; possible D gene TRBD1, 5 bases. V was pared by 2 bases and J by 3 bases, with 20 bases between. Germline loops: CDR1 SGDLS, CDR2 YYNGEE. The CDR3 runs 17 residues. CDR3 nucleotide sequence: TGTGCCAGCAGCGTGGGGTTATTGAAAGGGGCTGAAGAGACCCAGTACTTC. It encodes CASSVGLLKGAEETQYF.

The chain combines TRBV2 with TRBJ2-7; D possibly corresponds to TRBD2 (5 bases). This CDR3 has 12 amino acids. The germline V and J ends were trimmed by 4 bases and 7 bases, with 11 bases remaining between them. Germline loops: CDR1 SNHLY, CDR2 FYNNEI. The CDR3 reads CASSVLTGEQYF. The CDR3, as DNA: TGTGCCAGCAGTGTATTGACGGGAGAGCAGTACTTC.